This T cell receptor (beta chain) was sequenced for a study of blood T cell repertoires in COVID-19. Whole-study context: Acute and convalescent COVID-19 specimens originated in the United States, Italy and Spain. PBMCs, B-cell-depleted T cells, or T cells provided the cDNA or gDNA that made up the material.

In the source study's methods: Estimates of nucleated cell counts were drawn from the amplification of reference gene primers. The table came from immunoSEQ multiplex PCR; TCRdb's copy has only in-frame clones and leaves some out. V, J and clone size are those of that table, while D and trimming were read from the DNA. Of about 58,000 clones in the sample, 81% were seen once. Germline CDR1 and CDR2: LGHDT and YNNKEL (reference sequence). The CDR3 has 17 amino acids. Unmatched junction bases numbered 6, after V lost 0 bases and J lost 4 bases. Patients at the Seattle site were enrolled during active infection and followed longitudinally.

This rearrangement joins TRBV3-1 (or the pseudogene TRBV3-2) to TRBJ2-2; 9 bases are shared with TRBD1. Material: peripheral blood. The sequence was collected from a man in his sixties with COVID-19, enrolled during active disease. The CDR3 sequence is CASSQDGTGGLTGELFF. In DNA, the CDR3 is TGTGCCAGCAGCCAAGATGGAACAGGGGGCCTCACCGGGGAGCTGTTTTTT.